This T cell receptor beta chain was captured in a study of T cells after posttransplantation cyclophosphamide. The naive gate required viable CD3+CD4+ or CD3+CD8+ cells with CCR7+CD45RA+CD45RO-CD95-CD27+CD28+ phenotype. Germline-derived CDR1 and CDR2 are MNHEY and SVGAGI. The CDR3 length is 10 residues. Trimming stripped 6 bases from V and 6 bases from J, with 3 bases between. This clone was observed a few times. Sequencing was performed with immunoSEQ multiplex PCR; in TCRdb, only in-frame clones are kept and a portion is missing. The repertoire consists of tens of thousands of clones, with around 90% occurring once and the leading ten covering roughly 0.096%.

The receptor was derived from a man aged 25-45 years in good health and a related stem cell transplant donor. Sample: naive CD4+ T cells sorted from blood. The chain couples TRBV6-5 to TRBJ2-4; D ambiguous. CDR3 protein: CASSRNIQYF. For the CDR3, the DNA is TGTGCCAGCAGCAGAAACATTCAGTACTTC.